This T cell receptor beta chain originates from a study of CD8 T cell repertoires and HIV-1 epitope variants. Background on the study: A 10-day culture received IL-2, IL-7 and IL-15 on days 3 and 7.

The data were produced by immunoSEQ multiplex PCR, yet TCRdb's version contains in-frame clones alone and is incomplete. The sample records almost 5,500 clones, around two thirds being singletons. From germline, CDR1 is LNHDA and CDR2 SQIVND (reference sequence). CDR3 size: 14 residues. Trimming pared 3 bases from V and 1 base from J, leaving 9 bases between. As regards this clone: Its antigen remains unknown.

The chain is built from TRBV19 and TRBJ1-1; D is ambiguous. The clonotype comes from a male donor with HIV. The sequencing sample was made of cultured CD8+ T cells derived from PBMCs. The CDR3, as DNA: TGTGCCAGTAGTATCTTCGCCCAGAACACTGAAGCTTTCTTT. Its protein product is CASSIFAQNTEAFF.